This TCR beta chain appears in the sequencing data of a study of STAT5B mutations in CD4+ large granular lymphocyte leukemia. Generated by immunoSEQ multiplex PCR, the TCRdb table keeps only in-frame clones and is missing some. The table shows about 32,000 clones, with approximately 72% occurring only once. The sample consisted of CD4+ T cells from blood buffy coats. The TCR comes from a human donor in good health.

The CDR3 sequence is CASSVYVTGRSSTGELFF. Written as DNA, the CDR3 is TGTGCCAGCAGCGTCTACGTTACAGGGCGTTCGAGCACCGGGGAGCTGTTTTTT. The V gene is TRBV9, the J gene TRBJ2-2, with D maybe TRBD1 (6 bases). Germline assignment: CDR1 SGDLS and CDR2 YYNGEE. The V end lost 2 bases, the J end lost 4 bases, and 21 bases lay between the germline ends. The CDR3 runs to 18 residues.